The present T cell receptor (beta chain) was sequenced within a study of control samples from healthy donors and cancer patients. The data were produced by immunoSEQ multiplex PCR, yet TCRdb's version contains in-frame clones alone and is incomplete. The repertoire holds 60,000 to 75,000 clones, with approximately 89% as singletons. The specimen was PBMCs. The receptor was isolated from a man in his sixties with colorectal cancer.

As DNA, the CDR3 is TGTGCCAGCCGGCGGAACAATCAGCCCCAGCATTTT. It yields the protein CASRRNNQPQHF. The chain is built from TRBV6-5 and TRBJ1-5; D is unresolved. The ends were cut back, 8 bases at V and 3 bases at J, with 8 bases in the middle. From germline, CDR1 is MNHEY and CDR2 SVGAGI. This CDR3 has 12 residues.